These T cell receptor beta chains were read from a single sample in a study of blood T cell repertoires in COVID-19. Produced via immunoSEQ multiplex PCR; TCRdb's table is partial and in-frame only. The sample records fewer than 350,000 clones, over 80% being singletons. The sequencing sample was made of peripheral blood. Source of these receptors: a woman aged 50 to 65 with active or convalescent COVID-19. The CDR3 runs from the conserved cysteine through the conserved F or W. A D gene is named only where the DNA matches it firmly. Clone sizes are given selectively: once, few, many, or a class where the clone is expanded.

CDR3nt	CDR3aa	d_gene	v_gene	abundance	j_gene
TGTGCCAGCAGCCAAGATGGCTGGCTAGCGAATGAGCAGTTCTTC	CASSQDGWLANEQFF	NA	TRBV3-1/TRBV3-2	NA	TRBJ2-1
TGTGCCAGCAGCCAGGTTTACAGGGTGAAGGATGAAAAACTGTTTTTT	CASSQVYRVKDEKLFF	NA	TRBV3-1/TRBV3-2	NA	TRBJ1-4
TGTGCCAGTAGTAGACGGACAGGGGTGGTTGAAGCTTTCTTT	CASSRRTGVVEAFF	TRBD1	TRBV19	NA	TRBJ1-1
TGTGCCAGCTCACCACAGACAGGGGAAGCTTTCTTT	CASSPQTGEAFF	TRBD1	TRBV18	NA	TRBJ1-1
TGTGCCAGCAGGCAAGGGGACAGGGGGCCGTGGGCCCGTAATCAGCCCCAGCATTTT	CASRQGDRGPWARNQPQHF	TRBD1	TRBV28	NA	TRBJ1-5
TGTGCCAGCAGCTTAGATTGGCTAGCGGGGCCCTGGTACTTC	CASSLDWLAGPWYF	TRBD2	TRBV7-2	NA	TRBJ2-7
TGCGCCAGCAGCCATCTTGGACAGGGTCACTATGGCTACACCTTC	CASSHLGQGHYGYTF	TRBD1	TRBV5-1	NA	TRBJ1-2
TGTGCCAGCAGCTTAGAGGCGTCAGGGTATTCACCCCTCCACTTT	CASSLEASGYSPLHF	NA	TRBV11-2	NA	TRBJ1-6
TGTGCCAGCAGTATTAGCGGGAGGGCTTATGAGCAGTTCTTC	CASSISGRAYEQFF	TRBD2	TRBV28	NA	TRBJ2-1
TGTGCCGCCGCACAGGGGGCGTTGAGCAATCAGCCCCAGCATTTT	CAAAQGALSNQPQHF	TRBD1	TRBV19	NA	TRBJ1-5
TGTGCAAGTCGCTTAGAGAACCCAGGGGTCTCTGGAAACACCATATATTTT	CASRLENPGVSGNTIYF	NA	TRBV12-2	NA	TRBJ1-3
TGTGCCAGTAGTTTATGGAGGAGGGACTATGGCTACACCTTC	CASSLWRRDYGYTF	NA	TRBV19	NA	TRBJ1-2
TGTGCCAGCAGTTTCAGGGGGTACGGTCAGCCCCAGCATTTT	CASSFRGYGQPQHF	TRBD1	TRBV27	NA	TRBJ1-5
TGTGCCAGCTCACCCAGTCCCCCCTCCGGAAACACCATATATTTT	CASSPSPPSGNTIYF	NA	TRBV18	NA	TRBJ1-3
TGTGCCAGCAGCTTTGGGTTGGGCGGCTACACCTTC	CASSFGLGGYTF	NA	TRBV7-9	NA	TRBJ1-2
TGCGCCAGCTCCCATCGCTCTAGCGGGGGTGCCTACGAGCAGTACTTC	CASSHRSSGGAYEQYF	TRBD2	TRBV5-1	NA	TRBJ2-7
TGTGCCAGCAGCGAATCAGGGTACTCTGGAAACACCATATATTTT	CASSESGYSGNTIYF	NA	TRBV2	NA	TRBJ1-3
TGTGCCAGCACCCTGGGGATCGGACAGGGACACACAGATACGCAGTATTTT	CASTLGIGQGHTDTQYF	TRBD1	TRBV5-4	NA	TRBJ2-3
TGTGCCAGCAGTTCCCGGACAGAACCCAATCAGCCCCAGCATTTT	CASSSRTEPNQPQHF	NA	TRBV28	NA	TRBJ1-5
TGTGCCAGCAGCTTCCAGGGGGCGGAGAGGGCAGAGACCCAGTACTTC	CASSFQGAERAETQYF	TRBD1	TRBV7-2	few	TRBJ2-5
TGTGCCAGCAGTCGGACTAGCGGGGAATACAATGAGCAGTTCTTC	CASSRTSGEYNEQFF	TRBD2	TRBV7-9	NA	TRBJ2-1
TGTGCCAGCAGTTCCTCTCCGGGACAGGGGCAAAAACTGTTTTTT	CASSSSPGQGQKLFF	TRBD1	TRBV28	NA	TRBJ1-4
TGTGCCAGCAGTGAAGGGGCCCAATATAACTATGGCTACACCTTC	CASSEGAQYNYGYTF	NA	TRBV2	NA	TRBJ1-2
TGTGCCAGCAGCTTAGGGGTCGGGGGAGACTATGGCTACACCTTC	CASSLGVGGDYGYTF	NA	TRBV7-9	NA	TRBJ1-2
TGTGCCAGCAGTTTCTACTACATCGGACAGGGGGAGTTCAATGAGCAGTTCTTC	CASSFYYIGQGEFNEQFF	TRBD1	TRBV28	NA	TRBJ2-1
TGTGCCAGCTCGCGACAGGGGGAAGGTTCACCCCTCCACTTT	CASSRQGEGSPLHF	TRBD1	TRBV18	NA	TRBJ1-6
TGCGCCAGCAGATTACAGGGTCCGAACTATGGCTACACCTTC	CASRLQGPNYGYTF	NA	TRBV10-1	NA	TRBJ1-2
TGTGCCTGGACATATGCGGGAGGGCTGGAGACCCAGTACTTC	CAWTYAGGLETQYF	TRBD2	TRBV30	few	TRBJ2-5
TGCGCCAGCAGCTTACAGGGCACTGGAAACACCATATATTTT	CASSLQGTGNTIYF	NA	TRBV5-1	NA	TRBJ1-3
TGTGCCAGCAGCTTACAGGGACACCAGAACACTGAAGCTTTCTTT	CASSLQGHQNTEAFF	NA	TRBV7-7	NA	TRBJ1-1
TGTGCCAGCACCGGGCAGGGAAGAATCACTGAAGCTTTCTTT	CASTGQGRITEAFF	NA	TRBV28	NA	TRBJ1-1
TGTGCCAGCAGTTTACCAGGGGGCAACACTGAAGCTTTCTTT	CASSLPGGNTEAFF	TRBD1	TRBV28	NA	TRBJ1-1
TGTGCCAGCAGTTTTCTAGCGGGAGGCTCCTACGAGCAGTACTTC	CASSFLAGGSYEQYF	TRBD2	TRBV27	NA	TRBJ2-7
TGCGCCAGCAGCACGAGACAGGGCCGTGACTATGGCTACACCTTC	CASSTRQGRDYGYTF	TRBD1	TRBV5-1	NA	TRBJ1-2
TGTGCCAGCAGTCCCAGTAGCAATCAGCCCCAGCATTTT	CASSPSSNQPQHF	NA	TRBV7-6	NA	TRBJ1-5
TGTGCCAGCAGCTTAGGGACTAGCAGTTACGAGCAGTACTTC	CASSLGTSSYEQYF	TRBD2	TRBV5-4	few	TRBJ2-7
TGTGCCAGCAGCTTTTCGGGGGAAGAAGCTTTCTTT	CASSFSGEEAFF	NA	TRBV5-6	NA	TRBJ1-1
TGTGCCAGCAGTGTGGAAGCGGGGAAGTACAATGAGCAGTTCTTC	CASSVEAGKYNEQFF	TRBD2	TRBV2	NA	TRBJ2-1
TGTGCCACCAGCAGAGAACAGCAGAGCAATCAGCCCCAGCATTTT	CATSREQQSNQPQHF	NA	TRBV15	NA	TRBJ1-5
TGTGCCAGCAGTTACTCGGGAGGTTATGATGGCTACACCTTC	CASSYSGGYDGYTF	NA	TRBV6-5	few	TRBJ1-2
TGCGCCAGCAGCCAAGGCCCGGGTTCGGGTAATCAGCCCCAGCATTTT	CASSQGPGSGNQPQHF	NA	TRBV4-1	NA	TRBJ1-5
TGTGCCAGCAGTGCCGGGACAGGGGCGACCAAGTTGACCCAGTACTTC	CASSAGTGATKLTQYF	TRBD1	TRBV6-1	NA	TRBJ2-5
TGTGCCAGTACCGCGTATCACTCCTACGAGCAGTACTTC	CASTAYHSYEQYF	NA	TRBV19	NA	TRBJ2-7
TGTGCCAGCAGCCCCCAGACAGGGGTGGATGAGCAGTTCTTC	CASSPQTGVDEQFF	TRBD1	TRBV7-2	NA	TRBJ2-1
TGTGCTAGTGGTTTTACAGGGGGCAGGAACATTCAGTACTTC	CASGFTGGRNIQYF	TRBD1	TRBV12-5	NA	TRBJ2-4
TGTGCCAGTAGTATGAAAAACACATTGGGGAGCTCCTATAATTCACCCCTCCACTTT	CASSMKNTLGSSYNSPLHF	NA	TRBV19	once	TRBJ1-6
TGTGCCAGCTCACCGCAGGGGGCGTCTGGAAACACCATATATTTT	CASSPQGASGNTIYF	TRBD1	TRBV18	NA	TRBJ1-3
TGCAGCGTTGAAGTGTCGGGAGCGAACACCGGGGAGCTGTTTTTT	CSVEVSGANTGELFF	NA	TRBV29-1	NA	TRBJ2-2